Shown below are 10 T cell receptor beta chains from a single sample sequenced in a study of blood T cells in healthy people across ages (dated by TCRdb to 2013 to 2016). Library preparation used 5' RACE. TCRdb shows the sequencer as Illumina HiSeq 2500. A second 7 to 11 cycle PCR used a sample-barcoded 5' primer and a J-beta primer mix. TCRdb ran its own pipeline on the public reads, namely fastp trimming at Q25 and MiXCR clone calling, and kept in-frame beta chains. Under each unique CDR3 protein, matching rows form one entry showing the most common genes and DNA. This sample has some 1,000,000 distinct CDR3 sequences in its table, and under 30% of those were observed once. The ten largest clones take up approximately 0.79% of the sample. These data are also associated with another study on T cells of mothers and their children.

The sequenced sample consisted of blood. The origin of the receptors is a girl aged 2 to 9 in good health.

The chain couples TRBV18 to TRBJ2-1, with D possibly being TRBD1 (6 bases). The J call may be in error: the DNA end matches TRBJ2-7 better. This CDR3 spans 15 amino acids. Germline CDR1 is KGHSH and CDR2 is LQKENI. The CDR3 spells CASSPQGYGYHEQYF. The CDR3 DNA is TGTGCCAGCTCGCCGCAGGGGTACGGCTACCACGAGCAGTACTTC.

This chain uses TRBV11-3 with TRBJ2-7; D is unclear. The CDR3 is made up of 17 amino acids. CDR1 and CDR2 (germline): SGHNT, YENEEA. V was shortened by 7 bases and J by 2 bases, with 24 bases between the two germline ends. For the CDR3, the DNA is TGTGCCAGCATATCGTGGACCTACGTCAACCAAACCTACGAGCAGTACTTC. Translation: CASISWTYVNQTYEQYF.

This chain links TRBV12-3 or TRBV12-4 with TRBJ1-2; D unclear. The CDR3 runs 13 residues. The ends were cut back, 7 bases at V and 0 bases at J, with 9 bases in the middle. The CDR3 nucleotides are TGTGCCAGCACGCTGCCCGCTAACTATGGCTACACCTTC. Its protein is CASTLPANYGYTF.

The sample holds a few counts of this clonotype. The chain employs TRBV10-3 and TRBJ2-6; D may match TRBD1 or TRBD2 (5 bases each). CDR3 length equals 15 residues. V was clipped by 5 bases and J by 1 base, with 9 bases between them. Germline values: CDR1 ENHRY, CDR2 SYGVKD. CDR3: CAISPGLSGANVLTF. CDR3 nucleotide sequence: TGTGCCATCAGTCCGGGGCTTTCTGGGGCCAACGTCCTGACTTTC.

The chain carries TRBV14 and TRBJ2-5; unclear D gene. Germline lookup yields CDR1 SGHDN and CDR2 FVKESK. V lost 2 bases, J lost 2 bases, and 9 bases lay in between. The CDR3 is made up of 14 amino acids. The CDR3, as DNA: TGTGCCAGCAGCCAAAACCGCAGGCAAGAGACCCAGTACTTC. This codes for CASSQNRRQETQYF.

This clonotype has only a few counts. The chain joins TRBV12-3 or TRBV12-4 to TRBJ2-7, with D possibly called TRBD1 or TRBD2 (6 bases each). The V and J ends lost 3 bases and 3 bases respectively, with 9 bases between them. CDR3 length equals 13 residues. CDR3 sequence (DNA): TGTGCCAGCAGTTTTGGGGGGCTCTACGAGCAGTACTTC. It specifies CASSFGGLYEQYF.

This clonotype was detected a few times. This sequence joins TRBV28 and TRBJ2-7, with TRBD1 identical over 7 bases. Germline lookup yields CDR1 MDHEN and CDR2 SYDVKM. With 10 bases clipped from V and 0 bases from J, the junction kept 6 bases outside the gene matches. This CDR3 has 13 residues. The CDR3 protein is CAIMTGLSYEQYF. Here the CDR3 DNA reads TGTGCCATCATGACAGGGCTCTCCTACGAGCAGTACTTC.

This chain uses TRBV21-1 with TRBJ1-1; the tabulated D call, TRBD1, remains unverified against the DNA. TRBV21-1 is reported as a pseudogene. CDR3 size: 14 residues. For the CDR3, the DNA is TGTGCCAGCAGCTACCATAGGGGGGGGACTGAAGCTTTCTTT. The encoded protein is CASSYHRGGTEAFF.

This clonotype was picked up a small number of times. The J gene is TRBJ1-5, the V gene TRBV5-1, with D possibly matching TRBD1 (5 bases). The CDR3 extends over 15 amino acids. CDR1 and CDR2 from the germline V gene are SGHRS and YFSETQ. Trimming pared 0 bases from V and 4 bases from J, leaving 11 bases between. Written as DNA, the CDR3 is TGCGCCAGCAGCTTGGCCTTCGGGGCTAATCAGCCCCAGCATTTT. Amino acid sequence: CASSLAFGANQPQHF.

This chain connects TRBV7-6 to TRBJ2-5; 9 bases agree with TRBD2. This CDR3 contains 17 residues. J was trimmed by 1 base and V by 1 base; bases with no gene match: 7. Germline V gene lookup returns CDR1 SGHVS and CDR2 FNYEAQ. CDR3 DNA: TGTGCCAGCAGCTTAGAAGTCTTAGCGGGAGCCCAAGAGACCCAGTACTTC. It codes for CASSLEVLAGAQETQYF.